This TCR beta chain is from a study of cytomegalovirus exposure and HLA in healthy donors. Study information: Approximately 190 million T cells yielded 90 million to 130 million unique TCR beta sequences, as an earlier analysis found. Study conclusions and caveats: An apparent linkage of common viral pathogens to several of the most significant clusters emerged in a later analysis.

Concerning this clone: No antigen is known for it.

The PCR employed 60 Vbeta primers together with 13 Jbeta primers. Measured with immunoSEQ multiplex PCR; TCRdb has only the in-frame clones, and not every one. The sample holds 110,000 to 150,000 clones, roughly 76% seen once. Germline CDR1 SGHRS, CDR2 YFSETQ. V lost 0 bases and J lost 3; bases outside the gene matches: 6. The CDR3 contains 15 residues. The donors were healthy bone marrow donors. This sequence was found in a middle-aged woman in good health and CMV-seronegative. Specimen: PBMCs. The chain employs TRBV5-1 and TRBJ2-7; 7 bases line up with TRBD1. This CDR3 is CASSLAGTVFYEQYF. CDR3 nucleotide sequence: TGCGCCAGCAGCTTGGCGGGGACAGTGTTCTACGAGCAGTACTTC.